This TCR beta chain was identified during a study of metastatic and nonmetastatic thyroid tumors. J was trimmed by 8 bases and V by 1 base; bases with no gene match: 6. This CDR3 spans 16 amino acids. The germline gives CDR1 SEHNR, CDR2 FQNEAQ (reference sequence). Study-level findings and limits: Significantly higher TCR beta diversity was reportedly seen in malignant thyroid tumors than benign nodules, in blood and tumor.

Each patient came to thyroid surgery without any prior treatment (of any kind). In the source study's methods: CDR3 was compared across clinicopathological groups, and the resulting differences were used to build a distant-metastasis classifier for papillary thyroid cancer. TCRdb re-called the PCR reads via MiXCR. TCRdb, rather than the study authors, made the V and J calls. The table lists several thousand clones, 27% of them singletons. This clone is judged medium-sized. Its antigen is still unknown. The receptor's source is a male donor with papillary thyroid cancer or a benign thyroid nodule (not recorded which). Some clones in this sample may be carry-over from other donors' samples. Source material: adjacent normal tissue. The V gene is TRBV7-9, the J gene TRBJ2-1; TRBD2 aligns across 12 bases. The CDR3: CASSLVPSGRGDEQFF. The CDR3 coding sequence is TGTGCCAGCAGCTTAGTCCCTAGCGGGAGGGGGGATGAGCAGTTCTTC.